This T cell receptor (beta chain) was sequenced during a study of identical twins. Points from the study as a whole: Cross-sectional statistics underpinned the conclusions; the same donors were not followed.

Comment on this clonotype: Its target is not known.

One entry per CDR3 protein results from TCRdb running MiXCR on the 5' RACE reads. The table records some 690,000 distinct CDR3 sequences, 21% of them present only once. The CDR3 totals 18 residues. In germline, CDR1 is MNHEY, CDR2 SVGAGI. V was pared by 2 bases and J by 0 bases, with 17 bases between. These data are also associated with another study on T cells expressing NK-cell markers. That investigation notes: Several experiments added an anti-gamma-delta TCR antibody to sort only alpha-beta TCR T cells.

The TCR sequence derives from a woman younger than 30 in good health. The V call is TRBV6-5, the J call TRBJ1-5; D remains unclear. The sample consisted of PBMCs. Here the CDR3 DNA reads TGTGCCAGCAGTTACGGCTTACAAGAGAGGTGTAGCAATCAGCCCCAGCATTTT. Translated: CASSYGLQERCSNQPQHF.